The entry that follows covers one T cell receptor beta chain sequence. The table came from immunoSEQ multiplex PCR; TCRdb's copy has only in-frame clones and leaves some out. The sample comprises approximately 100,000 clones, approximately 80% of which are singletons, and roughly 6.3% rests with the top ten. This entry belongs to a study of PD-1 blockade in mismatch repair-deficient tumors. The source is an adult with mismatch repair-deficient cancer. The sequenced sample was peripheral blood, obtained 35 to 37 weeks after starting pembrolizumab.

CDR3 region: CATSPSGRTGELFF. The CDR3 DNA is TGTGCCACCAGCCCTAGCGGGAGGACCGGGGAGCTGTTTTTT. The J gene is TRBJ2-2, the V gene TRBV15; 11 positions match TRBD2. V lost 5 bases and J lost 5; bases outside the gene matches: 1. The CDR3 has 14 amino acids. Germline CDR1 LNHNV, CDR2 YYDKDF (reference sequence).